The clone carrying this TCR beta chain appeared once. Its target is not known. Each of the donors was a healthy bone marrow donor. CDR1 and CDR2 (germline): SQVTM, ANQGSEA. V lost 7 bases and J lost 7, with 10 bases in between. This CDR3 is 10 amino acids long. These data come from a study of cytomegalovirus exposure and HLA in healthy donors. The PCR ran on 60 Vbeta and 13 Jbeta primers. Profiled with immunoSEQ multiplex PCR; TCRdb holds only in-frame clones, not every one. This table has around 160,000 clones, approximately 80% appearing once. Study-level points and caveats: Immune exposure was documented only through CMV serostatus. The Asian-associated ancestry cluster reportedly had fewer N-insertions than the approximately 650-donor mean in a later analysis.

This chain joins TRBV29-1 and TRBJ1-1; TRBD1 might be the D (5 bases). The sequencing sample was made of PBMCs. The sequence derives from a man aged 45-65 years in good health and CMV-seropositive. The CDR3 region is CSARTNEAFF. CDR3 bases: TGCAGCGCCAGGACAAATGAAGCTTTCTTT.